The source of this T cell receptor (beta chain) is a study of T cell repertoires in ileal Crohn's disease. Whole-study context: About half received postoperative treatment, some ten with thiopurines and 15 to 20 anti-TNF. Regarding the study as a whole: Endoscopic recurrence occurred in every patient whose clonality exceeded 26.8%. Within the first postoperative year, endoscopy came at median about 6.9 months.

Of note for this clone: The antigen remains unidentified.

Sample time point: neoterminal ileum biopsy at postoperative endoscopy, about 6 months after surgery. Only in-frame clones appear in the TCRdb table, and some are missing; sequencing was by immunoSEQ multiplex PCR. The sample records some 9,200 clones, 70% to 85% being singletons. The germline V gene encodes CDR1 MNHEY and CDR2 SMNVEV (reference sequence). The V and J ends lost 4 bases and 8 bases respectively, with 9 bases between them. This CDR3 is 13 amino acids long. The J gene is TRBJ1-6, the V gene TRBV27; possibly TRBD1 for D (5 bases). This receptor was identified in an adult with Crohn's disease. The sequenced sample consisted of ileal tissue. The CDR3 here is CASSWRGYSPLHF. In DNA form, the CDR3 reads TGTGCCAGCAGTTGGCGGGGGTATTCACCCCTCCACTTT.